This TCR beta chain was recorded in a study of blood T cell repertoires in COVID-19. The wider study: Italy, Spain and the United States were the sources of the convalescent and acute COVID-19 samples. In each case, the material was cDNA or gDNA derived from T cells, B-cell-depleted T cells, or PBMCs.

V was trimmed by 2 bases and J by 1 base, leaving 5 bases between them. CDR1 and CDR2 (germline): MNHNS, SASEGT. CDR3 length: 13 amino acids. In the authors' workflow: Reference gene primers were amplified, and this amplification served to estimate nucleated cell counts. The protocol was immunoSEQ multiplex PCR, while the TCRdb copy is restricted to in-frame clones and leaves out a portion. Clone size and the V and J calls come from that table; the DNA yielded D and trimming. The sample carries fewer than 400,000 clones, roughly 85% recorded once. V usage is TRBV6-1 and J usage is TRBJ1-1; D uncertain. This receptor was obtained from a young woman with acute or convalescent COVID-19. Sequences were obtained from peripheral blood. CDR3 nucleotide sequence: TGTGCCAGCAGTGAATTAAAGAACACTGAAGCTTTCTTT. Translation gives CASSELKNTEAFF.